This TCR beta chain was documented in a study of cytomegalovirus exposure and HLA in healthy donors. The germline V gene encodes CDR1 SGHVS and CDR2 FQNEAQ. The J segment lost 0 bases and the V segment lost 4 bases, leaving 8 bases of the junction unmatched. This CDR3 has 16 residues. In the PCR, 60 Vbeta and 13 Jbeta primers were used. Sequencing used immunoSEQ multiplex PCR; TCRdb keeps in-frame clones, though not all of them. The sample lists about 110,000 clones, 60% to 75% occurring once. The clonotype was recovered from a man aged 25-45 years in good health and CMV-seronegative. The material sequenced was PBMCs. The chain employs TRBV7-8 and TRBJ2-5; TRBD2 agrees at 7 bases. The CDR3 DNA reads TGTGCCAGCAGCTCCCGGGGGGTGGACTACCAAGAGACCCAGTACTTC. Translation: CASSSRGVDYQETQYF.